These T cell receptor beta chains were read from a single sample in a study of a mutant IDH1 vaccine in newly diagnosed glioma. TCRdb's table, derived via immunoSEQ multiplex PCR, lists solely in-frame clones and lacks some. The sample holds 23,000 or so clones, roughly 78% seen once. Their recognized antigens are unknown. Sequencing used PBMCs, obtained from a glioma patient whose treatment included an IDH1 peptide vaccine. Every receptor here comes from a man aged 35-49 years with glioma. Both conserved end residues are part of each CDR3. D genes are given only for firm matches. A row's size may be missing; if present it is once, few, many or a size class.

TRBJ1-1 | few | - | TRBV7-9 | CASSLEQGTAAAFF | TGTGCCAGCAGCTTAGAGCAGGGAACGGCCGCAGCTTTCTTT
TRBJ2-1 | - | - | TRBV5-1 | CASSFTGSSYNEQFF | TGCGCCAGCAGCTTCACGGGGAGCTCCTACAATGAGCAGTTCTTC
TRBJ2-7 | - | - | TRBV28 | CASSPHRTEQYF | TGTGCCAGCAGTCCCCATCGAACCGAGCAGTACTTC
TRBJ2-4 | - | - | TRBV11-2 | CASSLDRDGKNIQYF | TGTGCCAGCAGCTTAGATAGGGACGGCAAAAACATTCAGTACTTC
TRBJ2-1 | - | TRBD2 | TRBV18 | CASSVPTSGRVNEQFF | TGTGCCAGCTCAGTACCCACTAGCGGGAGGGTCAATGAGCAGTTCTTC
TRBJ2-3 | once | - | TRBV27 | CASSASGGGTDTQYF | TGTGCCAGCAGTGCATCGGGGGGCGGCACAGATACGCAGTATTTT
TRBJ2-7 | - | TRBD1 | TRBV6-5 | CASSLLDRGLSEQYF | TGTGCCAGCAGTTTATTGGACAGGGGGCTTAGCGAGCAGTACTTC
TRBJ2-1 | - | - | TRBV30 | CAWSVSRHEQFF | TGTGCCTGGAGTGTCTCTAGGCATGAGCAGTTCTTC
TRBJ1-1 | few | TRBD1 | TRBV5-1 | CASSLTGGGTEAFF | TGCGCCAGCAGCCTTACAGGGGGCGGCACTGAAGCTTTCTTT
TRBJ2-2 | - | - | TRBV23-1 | CASTPIASLTNTGELFF | TGCGCCAGCACCCCAATCGCCAGCCTTACGAACACCGGGGAGCTGTTTTTT
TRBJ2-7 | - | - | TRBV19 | CASSNNSYEQYF | TGTGCCAGTAGTAACAACTCCTACGAGCAGTACTTC
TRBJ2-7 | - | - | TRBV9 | CASSSQGLGRGEQYF | TGTGCCAGCAGCTCACAGGGACTGGGCCGGGGAGAGCAGTACTTC
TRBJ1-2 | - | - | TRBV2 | CASSVINGHGYTF | TGTGCCAGCAGTGTAATCAATGGGCATGGCTACACCTTC
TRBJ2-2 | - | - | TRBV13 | CASSLQRNTGELFF | TGTGCCAGCAGCTTGCAAAGGAACACCGGGGAGCTGTTTTTT
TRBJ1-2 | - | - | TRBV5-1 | CASSDLGGGYTF | TGCGCCAGCAGCGACCTTGGGGGTGGCTACACCTTC
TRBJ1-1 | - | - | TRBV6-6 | CASSYLGRATEAFF | TGTGCCAGCAGTTACCTAGGCAGGGCCACTGAAGCTTTCTTT
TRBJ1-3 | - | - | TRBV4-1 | CASSQAGMGGNTIYF | TGCGCCAGCAGCCAAGCAGGGATGGGAGGAAACACCATATATTTT
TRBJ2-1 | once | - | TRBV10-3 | CAISERGPGARYNEQFF | TGTGCCATCAGTGAGAGGGGACCGGGGGCAAGGTACAATGAGCAGTTCTTC
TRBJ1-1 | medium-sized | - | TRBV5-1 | CASSLRGATEAFF | TGCGCCAGCAGCTTGCGCGGGGCTACTGAAGCTTTCTTT
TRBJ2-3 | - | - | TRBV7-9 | CASSLGRDTQYF | TGTGCCAGCAGCCTAGGGAGAGATACGCAGTATTTT
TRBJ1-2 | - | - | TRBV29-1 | CSVELGGYTF | TGCAGCGTTGAATTAGGCGGCTACACCTTC
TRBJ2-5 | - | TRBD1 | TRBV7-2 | CASSFTGGETQYF | TGTGCCAGCAGCTTTACAGGGGGAGAGACCCAGTACTTC
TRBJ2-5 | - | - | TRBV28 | CASSFPSLETQYF | TGTGCCAGCAGTTTCCCCTCCCTAGAGACCCAGTACTTC
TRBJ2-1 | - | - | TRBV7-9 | CASSPDEGEQFF | TGTGCCAGCAGCCCAGACGAGGGTGAGCAGTTCTTC
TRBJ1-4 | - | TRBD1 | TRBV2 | CASRKERQGGEKLFF | TGTGCCAGCAGGAAAGAAAGACAGGGTGGAGAAAAACTGTTTTTT
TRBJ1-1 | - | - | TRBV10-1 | CASSGNRNTEAFF | TGCGCCAGCAGCGGGAATAGGAACACTGAAGCTTTCTTT
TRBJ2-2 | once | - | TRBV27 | CASSYGENTGELFF | TGTGCCAGCAGTTACGGCGAGAACACCGGGGAGCTGTTTTTT
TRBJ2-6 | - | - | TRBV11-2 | CASSFSGRGRGSGANVLTF | TGTGCCAGCAGCTTTAGTGGGAGGGGGCGCGGTTCTGGGGCCAACGTCCTGACTTTC
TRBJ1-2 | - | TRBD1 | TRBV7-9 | CASNSYPGQLYGYTF | TGTGCCAGCAATTCGTACCCGGGACAGCTATATGGCTACACCTTC
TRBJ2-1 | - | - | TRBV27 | CASSFPQSGYNEQFF | TGTGCCAGCAGTTTCCCCCAGAGCGGCTACAATGAGCAGTTCTTC
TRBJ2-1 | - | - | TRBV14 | CASSPMGRGYNEQFF | TGTGCCAGCAGCCCCATGGGGCGGGGCTACAATGAGCAGTTCTTC
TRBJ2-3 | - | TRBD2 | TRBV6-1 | CASTRLAGEADTQYF | TGTGCCAGCACCCGACTAGCGGGAGAGGCAGATACGCAGTATTTT
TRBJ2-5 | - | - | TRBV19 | CATNEGGQETQYF | TGTGCCACAAACGAGGGGGGACAAGAGACCCAGTACTTC
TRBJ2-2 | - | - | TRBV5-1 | CASSLSVSDRFFTGELFF | TGCGCCAGCAGCTTGTCTGTGTCCGACAGGTTCTTCACCGGGGAGCTGTTTTTT
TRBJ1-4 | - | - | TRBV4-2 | CASSQDWGRVNEKLFF | TGTGCCAGCAGCCAAGATTGGGGCAGGGTGAATGAAAAACTGTTTTTT
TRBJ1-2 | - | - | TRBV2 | CASRQEPWGYTF | TGTGCCAGCAGGCAGGAGCCATGGGGCTACACCTTC
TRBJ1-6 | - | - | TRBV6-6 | CASSYDPSRSPLHF | TGTGCCAGCAGTTACGACCCGAGTCGGTCACCCCTCCACTTT
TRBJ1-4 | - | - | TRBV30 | CACPSSGAANEKLFF | TGTGCCTGCCCGTCGAGCGGGGCAGCTAATGAAAAACTGTTTTTT
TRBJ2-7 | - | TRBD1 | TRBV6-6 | CASSYSRTGVSYEQYF | TGTGCCAGCAGTTACTCCCGGACAGGGGTATCCTACGAGCAGTACTTC
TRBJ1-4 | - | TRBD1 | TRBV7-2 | CASSSRDREGEKLFF | TGTGCCAGCAGCTCCCGGGACAGGGAGGGTGAAAAACTGTTTTTT
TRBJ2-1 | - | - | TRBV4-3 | CASSQDRRGHNEQFF | TGCGCCAGCAGCCAAGATCGCAGGGGACACAATGAGCAGTTCTTC
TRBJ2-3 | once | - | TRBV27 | CASSHLGAGSTDTQYF | TGTGCCAGCAGCCATCTTGGGGCCGGGAGCACAGATACGCAGTATTTT
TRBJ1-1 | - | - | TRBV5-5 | CASSLATGTEAFF | TGTGCCAGCAGCTTGGCTACGGGCACTGAAGCTTTCTTT
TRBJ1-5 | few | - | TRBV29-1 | CSVALGGSTGNQPQHF | TGCAGCGTCGCCCTTGGAGGGAGTACGGGCAATCAGCCCCAGCATTTT
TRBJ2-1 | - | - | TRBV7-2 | CASSLIAPGSGNEQFF | TGTGCCAGCAGCTTAATTGCCCCCGGTTCGGGCAATGAGCAGTTCTTC
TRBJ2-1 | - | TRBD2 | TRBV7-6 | CASSLASAGGYNEQFF | TGTGCCAGCAGCTTAGCGTCAGCGGGAGGGTACAATGAGCAGTTCTTC
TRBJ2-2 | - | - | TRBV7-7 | CASSLRAGSTGELFF | TGTGCCAGCAGCTTACGAGCAGGGAGCACCGGGGAGCTGTTTTTT
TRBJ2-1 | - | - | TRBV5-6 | CASSQGPAENTYNEQFF | TGTGCCAGCAGCCAAGGACCCGCTGAGAACACCTACAATGAGCAGTTCTTC
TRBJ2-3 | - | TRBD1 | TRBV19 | CASKRTGGTDTQYF | TGTGCCAGTAAGAGGACAGGGGGTACAGATACGCAGTATTTT
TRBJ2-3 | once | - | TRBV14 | CASSQLRGVGWQYF | TGTGCCAGCAGCCAACTACGGGGTGTGGGGTGGCAGTATTTT
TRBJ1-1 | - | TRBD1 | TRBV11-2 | CASSPTGGNTEAFF | TGTGCCAGCAGCCCAACAGGGGGGAACACTGAAGCTTTCTTT
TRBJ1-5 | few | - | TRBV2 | CASSVDAPGNQPQHF | TGTGCCAGCAGTGTCGACGCCCCGGGCAATCAGCCCCAGCATTTT
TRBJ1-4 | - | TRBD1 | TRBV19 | CASSISPGQQKLFF | TGTGCCAGTAGTATCTCCCCGGGACAGCAAAAACTGTTTTTT
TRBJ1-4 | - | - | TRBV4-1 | CASSQFLMMQGRGKLFF | TGCGCCAGCAGCCAATTTTTAATGATGCAGGGGCGCGGAAAACTGTTTTTT